The 26 T cell receptor beta chains reported below all come from one sample, sequenced in a study of T cells in Graves' hyperthyroidism and ophthalmopathy. RNA transcripts were the template for amplifying TCR beta CDR3 regions. HTBI primers drove first-round RT-PCR of the TCR CDR3. MiXCR, run by TCRdb on the multiplex PCR reads, gives a single entry per CDR3 protein. Of about 340,000 distinct CDR3 sequences in the sample, 15% to 20% were seen once. The source material was blood. Receptor source: a woman aged 45 to 65 with Graves' hyperthyroidism.

This clonotype turned up a few times. The chain links TRBV29-1 to TRBJ2-1; tentatively, D is TRBD1 (5 bases). Trimming cost V 4 bases and J 9 bases, with 7 bases left between them. The CDR3 runs to 10 residues. CDR1 is SQVTM and CDR2 is ANQGSEA in the germline V gene. The CDR3 DNA reads as TGCAGCGTTGTGGGGCTTGAGCAGTTCTTC. Protein sequence: CSVVGLEQFF.

This chain joins TRBV10-3 and TRBJ1-2; D not certain. The CDR3 spans 14 residues. Trimming took off 4 bases at V and 5 bases at J, with 14 bases between the two ends. In germline, CDR1 is ENHRY, CDR2 SYGVKD. The DNA of the CDR3 is TGTGCCATCAGTGCCGCGGAGGCGGAATATGGCTACACCTTC. Its protein product is CAISAAEAEYGYTF.

This clonotype was recorded many times. The V gene is TRBV11-1, the J gene TRBJ2-1; 7 nucleotides match TRBD1. The V segment lost 6 bases and the J segment 8 bases; nucleotides outside the gene matches: 13. The CDR3 covers 15 residues. Germline CDR1 is SGHAT and CDR2 is FQDESV (reference sequence). The CDR3 protein is CASRLRQGSLDEQFF. The CDR3 region has the DNA TGTGCCAGCAGGCTACGACAGGGTTCCTTGGATGAGCAGTTCTTC.

The DNA for the CDR3 is TGTGCCAGCAGTGGGACTAGAAGTCTCAATGAGCAGTTCTTC. Translating it yields CASSGTRSLNEQFF. J is TRBJ2-1 and V is TRBV12-3 or TRBV12-4; 8 bases map to TRBD2. The CDR3 contains 14 residues. V gave up 5 bases and J gave up 6 bases; unmatched junction bases: 6.

This clonotype was detected many times. The J gene is TRBJ2-1, the V gene TRBV5-1, with 7 bases aligning to TRBD1. Germline V gene data show CDR1 as SGHRS and CDR2 as YFSETQ. The CDR3 covers 16 residues. Unmatched junction bases numbered 5, after V lost 0 bases and J lost 2 bases. This CDR3 is CASSLVYRGPYNEQFF. The CDR3, as DNA: TGCGCCAGCAGCTTGGTGTACAGGGGCCCCTACAATGAGCAGTTCTTC. Full variable domain (outside the CDR3, taken from reference TRBV5-1 and TRBJ2-1): KAGVTQTPRYLIKTRGQQVTLSCSPISGHRSVSWYQQTPGQGLQFLFEYFSETQRNKGNFPGRFSGRQFSNSRSEMNVSTLELGDSALYLCASSLVYRGPYNEQFFGPGTRLTVL.

This clonotype was seen only a few times. The chain joins TRBV15 to TRBJ1-4, with D possibly being TRBD1 (5 bases). CDR3 length: 15 residues. Deletions cut 0 bases from V and 6 bases from J, with 11 bases between. The germline CDR1 and CDR2 sequences are LNHNV and YYDKDF (reference sequence). CDR3 in DNA: TGTGCCACCAGCAGAGAAACCGGGACCGATGAAAAACTGTTTTTT. Amino acid sequence: CATSRETGTDEKLFF.

This clonotype showed up just a few times. This chain uses TRBV20-1 with TRBJ2-1; TRBD2 matches 11 bases. This CDR3 comprises 14 residues. Germline CDR1 is DFQATT and CDR2 is SNEGSKA (reference sequence). CDR3: CGGTTSGTYNEQFF. CDR3 DNA sequence: TGCGGAGGAACGACTAGCGGGACATACAATGAGCAGTTCTTC.

The CDR3 spells CASSEQGAAWEKLFF. The CDR3 DNA is TGTGCCAGCAGTGAACAAGGCGCTGCGTGGGAAAAACTGTTTTTT. J is TRBJ1-4 and V is TRBV6-1; unclear D gene. The CDR3 runs to 15 residues. Germline V gives CDR1 MNHNS, CDR2 SASEGT. Trimming took 2 bases from V and 8 from J, leaving 15 bases between them.

The rearrangement uses TRBV7-8 and TRBJ2-7; D not resolved. The CDR3 totals 13 residues. The germline gives CDR1 SGHVS, CDR2 FQNEAQ. V lost 0 bases and J lost 0, with 3 bases in between. The chain's CDR3 is CASSLAGSYEQYV. The CDR3 DNA reads as TGTGCCAGCAGCTTAGCGGGCTCCTACGAGCAGTACGTC.

Ten or more counts support this clonotype. The CDR3 reads CASSPDRRDQPQHF. CDR3 nucleotide sequence: TGTGCCAGCAGTCCCGACAGGCGGGATCAGCCCCAGCATTTT. The V gene is TRBV28, the J gene TRBJ1-5, with a possible D match to TRBD1 (6 bases). The V end was cut by 5 bases, the J end by 5 bases, with 13 bases between. CDR3 size: 14 residues. Germline CDR1 and CDR2: MDHEN and SYDVKM.

The genes are TRBV5-1 and TRBJ2-2; D may be TRBD1 or TRBD2 (7 bases each). The V end was cut by 5 bases, the J end by 3 bases, with 14 bases between. The CDR3 totals 15 residues. CDR1 SGHRS and CDR2 YFSETQ come from the germline V gene. CDR3 sequence (DNA): TGCGCCAGCAGACTACCAGGGGGGGACACCGGGGAGCTGTTTTTT. Its translation is CASRLPGGDTGELFF.

Only a few counts were recorded for this clonotype. CDR3 DNA sequence: TGTGCCAGCAGCTTACCAGGGTACTATGGCTACACCTTC. It codes for CASSLPGYYGYTF. This chain uses TRBV7-6 with TRBJ1-2; a possible D gene is TRBD1 (5 bases). With 2 bases removed from V and 3 bases from J, the gap between germline ends came to 7 bases. Germline-derived CDR1 and CDR2 are SGHVS and FNYEAQ. This CDR3 region has 13 residues.

This clonotype has at least ten counts. CDR3 residues: CASSLSSNTGELFF. CDR3 nucleotide sequence: TGCGCCAGCAGCTTGTCGAGCAACACCGGGGAGCTGTTTTTT. The chain carries TRBV5-1 and TRBJ2-2; D unclear. Per germline, CDR1 SGHRS and CDR2 YFSETQ. The CDR3 runs 14 residues. V lost 1 base and J lost 2, with 6 bases in between.

Worth noting for this clonotype: A read error may explain this, as a much larger clone is one base away. V and J are TRBV12-3 or TRBV12-4 and TRBJ1-2; D is unresolved. V lost 3 bases and J lost 4, with 6 bases in between. The CDR3 has 12 amino acids. The CDR3 is CASSFSSYGYTF. The CDR3 nucleotides are TGTGCCAGCAGTTTCTCTAGCTATGGCTACACCTTC.

There are a few counts of this clonotype. The J gene is TRBJ1-2, the V gene TRBV6-1, with TRBD1 as a possible D gene (5 bases). The CDR3 sequence is 13 residues long. Per germline, CDR1 MNHNS and CDR2 SASEGT. V was trimmed by 8 bases and J by 6 bases, leaving 16 bases between them. CDR3 in amino acids: CASRGFSVDGYTF. The DNA of the CDR3 is TGTGCCAGCCGGGGGTTCTCAGTAGATGGCTACACCTTC.

This clonotype showed up many times. The chain recombines TRBV3-1 with TRBJ2-2; D is unresolved. From germline, CDR1 is LGHDT and CDR2 YNNKEL (reference sequence). Trimming took 0 bases from V and 6 from J, leaving 8 bases between them. The CDR3 consists of 14 residues. The CDR3 region has the DNA TGTGCCAGCAGCCAAGATCTCGAGTCCGGGGAGCTGTTTTTT. It yields the protein CASSQDLESGELFF.

This clonotype came up a few times. This rearrangement joins TRBV4-1 to TRBJ2-7; D gene unclear. Deletions cut 1 base from V and 3 bases from J, with 10 bases between. This CDR3 spans 14 amino acids. Per the germline V gene, CDR1 is MGHRA and CDR2 is YSYEKL. CDR3 residues: CASSQGPSYYEQYV. CDR3 DNA sequence: TGCGCCAGCAGCCAAGGCCCTTCTTACTACGAGCAGTACGTC.

The chain couples TRBV5-1 to TRBJ1-2; D not resolved. Germline V gene lookup returns CDR1 SGHRS and CDR2 YFSETQ. V lost 3 bases to trimming and J lost 0 bases, with 6 bases between them. This CDR3 has 13 amino acids. Here the CDR3 DNA reads TGCGCCAGCAGCTCCGACCCTAACTATGGCTACACCTTC. The encoded protein is CASSSDPNYGYTF.

The chain recombines TRBV19 with TRBJ1-2; weak D call: TRBD1 (6 bases). Deletions cut 7 bases from V and 2 bases from J, with 11 bases between. The CDR3 has 13 amino acids. Germline CDR1 and CDR2: LNHDA and SQIVND (reference sequence). The CDR3 bases are TGTGCCAGTATAGGGGGACTGAACTATGGCTACACCTTC. This codes for CASIGGLNYGYTF.

A remark on this clonotype: Just one base apart from a much larger clone, this may be a read error. The V call is TRBV20-1, the J call TRBJ2-5; D is uncertain. CDR3 length: 11 residues. The V and J ends lost 2 bases and 7 bases respectively, with 8 bases between them. In germline, CDR1 is DFQATT, CDR2 SNEGSKA (reference sequence). CDR3 loop: CSARLGMTQYF. For the CDR3, the DNA is TGCAGTGCTAGACTCGGCATGACCCAGTACTTC.

The chain joins TRBV7-2 to TRBJ2-2; D gene ambiguous. The germline V gene has CDR1 SGHTA and CDR2 FQGNSA. Trimming took off 0 bases at V and 1 base at J, with 6 bases between the two ends. This CDR3 has 15 residues. CDR3: CASSLAPGNTGELFF. The CDR3 nucleotides are TGTGCCAGCAGCTTAGCGCCGGGGAACACCGGGGAGCTGTTTTTT.

This clonotype was detected only a few times. V gene TRBV18 combines with J gene TRBJ1-3; D gene ambiguous. The CDR3 contains 13 residues. In germline, CDR1 is KGHSH, CDR2 LQKENI. The V end was cut by 0 bases, the J end by 3 bases, with 3 bases between. The CDR3 bases are TGTGCCAGCTCACCACCGGGTGGAAACACCATATATTTT. This translates into CASSPPGGNTIYF.

In DNA form, the CDR3 reads TGCGCCAGCAGCTTCACACGGGGTAACTATGGCTACACCTTC. It yields the protein CASSFTRGNYGYTF. The chain combines TRBV5-1 with TRBJ1-2; D unclear. Between the trimmed V and J ends, which lost 2 bases and 1 base, there was a span of 9 bases. The CDR3 length is 14 residues. Germline CDR1 SGHRS, CDR2 YFSETQ.

The table lists this clonotype with many counts. The J gene is TRBJ2-2, the V gene TRBV6-5; TRBD2 matches 9 bases. This CDR3 is 15 amino acids long. Germline CDR1 and CDR2: MNHEY and SVGAGI. Germline trimming cut 2 bases from V and 5 bases from J; bases unmatched to any gene: 3. CDR3 protein: CASSYAGGPTGELFF. The CDR3 nucleotides read TGTGCCAGCAGTTACGCGGGGGGGCCTACCGGGGAGCTGTTTTTT.

This clonotype showed up just a few times. Just one base apart from a much larger clone, this may be a read error. The chain uses TRBV7-9 and TRBJ1-2, with D perhaps matching TRBD1 (6 bases). The ends were cut back, 5 bases at V and 6 bases at J, with 16 bases in the middle. In germline, CDR1 is SEHNR, CDR2 FQNEAQ (reference sequence). CDR3 length: 14 residues. CDR3 DNA: TGTGCCAGCAGCCCCCGGACAGTCTGTGATGGCTACACCTTC. Its protein is CASSPRTVCDGYTF.

This clonotype was recorded a few times. V gene TRBV3-1 combines with J gene TRBJ2-2, with D unclear. Per the germline V gene, CDR1 is LGHDT and CDR2 is YNNKEL (reference sequence). The CDR3 runs 16 residues. The ends were cut back, 2 bases at V and 3 bases at J, with 13 bases in the middle. CDR3 sequence reads: CASSQSPAQYTGELFF. The DNA of the CDR3 is TGTGCCAGCAGCCAAAGTCCGGCGCAGTACACCGGGGAGCTGTTTTTT.